This T cell receptor beta chain is drawn from a study of blood T cell repertoires in COVID-19. Study-wide background: The origin of the acute and convalescent COVID-19 samples was the United States, Italy and Spain. T cells, B-cell-depleted T cells, or PBMCs provided the cDNA or gDNA that served as material.

V gave up 10 bases and J gave up 4 bases; unmatched junction bases: 5. This CDR3 is built from 13 residues. Per germline, CDR1 MNHEY and CDR2 SMNVEV (reference sequence). As handled by the study authors: Estimation of nucleated cell counts relied on the amplification of reference gene primers. Assay: immunoSEQ multiplex PCR; the TCRdb copy retains only in-frame clones and omits some. Clone size and V and J calls were adopted from that table, with D and trimming inferred from the DNA. The sample includes some 60,000 clones, 90% of them seen just once. This clone was seen a single time. The V call is TRBV27, the J call TRBJ2-2, with 8 bases fitting TRBD1. What was sequenced was peripheral blood. The clonotype comes from a man between 35 and 55 years old with acute or convalescent COVID-19. Written as DNA, the CDR3 is TGTGCCACCTACGGGACAGGCACCGGGGAGCTGTTTTTT. It is translated as CATYGTGTGELFF.